This is a list of T cell receptor beta chains from one sample in a study of blood T cell repertoires in COVID-19. Generated by immunoSEQ multiplex PCR, the TCRdb table keeps only in-frame clones and is missing some. The table records some 110,000 clones, 81% of them present only once. The sequencing input was peripheral blood. These receptors were obtained from a woman in her seventies with acute or convalescent COVID-19. The CDR3 runs from the conserved cysteine through the conserved F or W. Fields, in order: clone size, V gene, D gene, J gene, CDR3 protein, CDR3 DNA. The D gene is left open where the match is weak. Only part of the rows carry a size: once, few, many, or a class if the clone is expanded.

clone size: NA
V gene: TRBV6-1
D gene: NA
J gene: TRBJ1-1
CDR3 protein: CASSEALLNTEAFF
CDR3 DNA: TGTGCCAGCAGTGAAGCGCTACTAAACACTGAAGCTTTCTTT

clone size: NA
V gene: TRBV7-9
D gene: NA
J gene: TRBJ1-1
CDR3 protein: CASSEGQYRLNTEAFF
CDR3 DNA: TGTGCCAGCAGCGAAGGACAGTACCGACTTAACACTGAAGCTTTCTTT

clone size: NA
V gene: TRBV6-2/TRBV6-3
D gene: NA
J gene: TRBJ2-7
CDR3 protein: CASSDMGLTGGDYEQYF
CDR3 DNA: TGTGCCAGCAGCGATATGGGCCTGACGGGCGGGGATTACGAGCAGTACTTC

clone size: NA
V gene: TRBV10-3
D gene: NA
J gene: TRBJ1-1
CDR3 protein: CAISPRGANTEAFF
CDR3 DNA: TGTGCCATCAGCCCCCGGGGGGCGAACACTGAAGCTTTCTTT

clone size: few
V gene: TRBV10-2
D gene: NA
J gene: TRBJ1-2
CDR3 protein: CASSESKDFGGYTF
CDR3 DNA: TGCGCCAGCAGTGAGTCGAAGGACTTCGGTGGCTACACCTTC

clone size: NA
V gene: TRBV2
D gene: TRBD1
J gene: TRBJ1-6
CDR3 protein: CASSESGQGFNSPLHF
CDR3 DNA: TGTGCCAGCAGTGAATCGGGACAGGGATTTAATTCACCCCTCCACTTT

clone size: NA
V gene: TRBV27
D gene: NA
J gene: TRBJ2-2
CDR3 protein: CASSRGDRDTGELFF
CDR3 DNA: TGTGCCAGCTCCCGCGGGGACCGGGACACCGGGGAGCTGTTTTTT

clone size: once
V gene: TRBV29-1
D gene: TRBD1
J gene: TRBJ2-2
CDR3 protein: CSVIRDRGSGELFF
CDR3 DNA: TGCAGCGTCATCCGGGACAGGGGGTCCGGGGAGCTGTTTTTT

clone size: NA
V gene: TRBV6-6
D gene: TRBD1
J gene: TRBJ1-5
CDR3 protein: CATATGGEGNQPQHF
CDR3 DNA: TGTGCCACGGCAACAGGGGGTGAGGGCAATCAGCCCCAGCATTTT

clone size: NA
V gene: TRBV6-5
D gene: NA
J gene: TRBJ2-7
CDR3 protein: CASSRQGYEQYF
CDR3 DNA: TGTGCCAGCAGTCGTCAGGGTTACGAGCAGTACTTC

clone size: NA
V gene: TRBV30
D gene: NA
J gene: TRBJ2-1
CDR3 protein: CAWEGVVYNEQFF
CDR3 DNA: TGTGCCTGGGAAGGGGTTGTCTACAATGAGCAGTTCTTC

clone size: NA
V gene: TRBV18
D gene: NA
J gene: TRBJ1-4
CDR3 protein: CASSPEGRNEKLFF
CDR3 DNA: TGTGCCAGCTCACCGGAGGGTAGGAATGAAAAACTGTTTTTT

clone size: NA
V gene: TRBV27
D gene: NA
J gene: TRBJ2-2
CDR3 protein: CASSFRAGELFF
CDR3 DNA: TGTGCCAGCAGTTTCAGGGCCGGGGAGCTGTTTTTT

clone size: NA
V gene: TRBV5-1
D gene: TRBD1
J gene: TRBJ1-4
CDR3 protein: CASRQGQLNEKLFF
CDR3 DNA: TGCGCCAGCAGACAGGGACAGCTCAACGAAAAACTGTTTTTT

clone size: NA
V gene: TRBV9
D gene: NA
J gene: TRBJ2-3
CDR3 protein: CASSVVDYPISTDTQYF
CDR3 DNA: TGTGCCAGCAGCGTAGTAGACTACCCGATAAGCACAGATACGCAGTATTTT

clone size: NA
V gene: TRBV19
D gene: TRBD1
J gene: TRBJ2-5
CDR3 protein: CASRGTGGRETQYF
CDR3 DNA: TGTGCCAGTAGGGGGACAGGGGGCAGGGAGACCCAGTACTTC

clone size: NA
V gene: TRBV30
D gene: TRBD1
J gene: TRBJ2-7
CDR3 protein: CAWSEKGTDEQYF
CDR3 DNA: TGTGCCTGGAGTGAAAAGGGGACAGACGAGCAGTACTTC

clone size: NA
V gene: TRBV2
D gene: TRBD1
J gene: TRBJ1-2
CDR3 protein: CASSYGQGPYGYTF
CDR3 DNA: TGTGCCAGCAGTTACGGACAGGGCCCCTATGGCTACACCTTC

clone size: NA
V gene: TRBV15
D gene: NA
J gene: TRBJ1-5
CDR3 protein: CATSSLTGISNQPQHF
CDR3 DNA: TGTGCCACCAGCAGTCTGACAGGCATTAGCAATCAGCCCCAGCATTTT

clone size: NA
V gene: TRBV12-3/TRBV12-4
D gene: TRBD1
J gene: TRBJ1-6
CDR3 protein: CASSPRGNSPLHF
CDR3 DNA: TGTGCCAGCAGTCCCAGGGGGAATTCACCCCTCCACTTT

clone size: few
V gene: TRBV6-2/TRBV6-3
D gene: TRBD1
J gene: TRBJ1-6
CDR3 protein: CASSYGRTGDFAPLHF
CDR3 DNA: TGTGCCAGCAGTTACGGTCGGACAGGGGATTTTGCACCCCTCCACTTT

clone size: NA
V gene: TRBV7-3
D gene: NA
J gene: TRBJ2-1
CDR3 protein: CASSLALGRAYNEQFF
CDR3 DNA: TGTGCCAGCAGCCTGGCTTTGGGGAGAGCCTACAATGAGCAGTTCTTC

clone size: NA
V gene: TRBV28
D gene: TRBD1
J gene: TRBJ1-1
CDR3 protein: CASGGVGQFLNTEAFF
CDR3 DNA: TGTGCCAGCGGGGGCGTGGGACAGTTTCTGAACACTGAAGCTTTCTTT

clone size: NA
V gene: TRBV28
D gene: NA
J gene: TRBJ2-3
CDR3 protein: CASSPTPDSDTQYF
CDR3 DNA: TGTGCCAGCAGCCCAACCCCTGACTCAGATACGCAGTATTTT

clone size: once
V gene: TRBV5-6
D gene: TRBD1
J gene: TRBJ1-2
CDR3 protein: CASSYGQGVVYGYTF
CDR3 DNA: TGTGCCAGCAGCTACGGACAGGGAGTCGTCTATGGCTACACCTTC

clone size: NA
V gene: TRBV6-5
D gene: TRBD2
J gene: TRBJ2-1
CDR3 protein: CASSYGTSGNNEQFF
CDR3 DNA: TGTGCCAGCAGTTACGGTACTAGCGGCAACAATGAGCAGTTCTTC

clone size: NA
V gene: TRBV2
D gene: TRBD2
J gene: TRBJ2-1
CDR3 protein: CASSDQGLAGNEQFF
CDR3 DNA: TGTGCCAGCAGTGACCAGGGACTAGCGGGCAATGAGCAGTTCTTC

clone size: NA
V gene: TRBV24-1
D gene: NA
J gene: TRBJ2-5
CDR3 protein: CATGLSGGTQYF
CDR3 DNA: TGTGCCACCGGACTGTCCGGGGGGACCCAGTACTTC

clone size: NA
V gene: TRBV19
D gene: TRBD2
J gene: TRBJ2-3
CDR3 protein: CASSTLAGAGTDTQYF
CDR3 DNA: TGTGCCAGTAGTACCCTAGCGGGGGCCGGCACAGATACGCAGTATTTT